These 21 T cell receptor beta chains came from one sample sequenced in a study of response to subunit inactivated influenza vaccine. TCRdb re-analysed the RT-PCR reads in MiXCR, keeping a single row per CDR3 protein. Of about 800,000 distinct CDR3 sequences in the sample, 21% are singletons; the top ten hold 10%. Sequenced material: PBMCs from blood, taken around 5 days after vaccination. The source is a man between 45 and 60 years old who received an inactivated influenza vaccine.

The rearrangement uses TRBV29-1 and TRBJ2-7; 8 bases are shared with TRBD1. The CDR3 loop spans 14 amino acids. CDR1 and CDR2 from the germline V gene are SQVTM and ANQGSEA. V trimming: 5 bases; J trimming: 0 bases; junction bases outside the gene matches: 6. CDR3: CSVPDRESSYEQYF. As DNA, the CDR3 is TGCAGCGTTCCGGACAGGGAATCCTCCTACGAGCAGTACTTC.

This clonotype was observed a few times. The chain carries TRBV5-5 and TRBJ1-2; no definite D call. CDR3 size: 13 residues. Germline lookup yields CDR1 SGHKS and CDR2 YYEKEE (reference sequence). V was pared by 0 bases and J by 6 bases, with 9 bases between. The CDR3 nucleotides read TGTGCCAGCAGCTTGGGGCCTAATAATGGCTACACCTTC. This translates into CASSLGPNNGYTF.

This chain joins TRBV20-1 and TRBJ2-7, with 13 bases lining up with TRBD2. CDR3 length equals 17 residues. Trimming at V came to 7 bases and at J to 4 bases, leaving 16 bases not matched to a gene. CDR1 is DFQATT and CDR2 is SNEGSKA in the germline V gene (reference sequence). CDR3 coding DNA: TGCAGTGTCGCAAGCCGACTAGCGGGAGGAAGTGGGTACGAGCAGTACTTC. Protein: CSVASRLAGGSGYEQYF.

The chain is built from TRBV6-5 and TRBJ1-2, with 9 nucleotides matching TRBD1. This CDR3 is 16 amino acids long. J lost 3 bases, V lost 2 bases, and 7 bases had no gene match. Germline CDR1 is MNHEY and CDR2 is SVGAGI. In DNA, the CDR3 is TGTGCCAGCAGTTACCTAGGGACAGGGTCAGACTATGGCTACACCTTC. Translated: CASSYLGTGSDYGYTF.

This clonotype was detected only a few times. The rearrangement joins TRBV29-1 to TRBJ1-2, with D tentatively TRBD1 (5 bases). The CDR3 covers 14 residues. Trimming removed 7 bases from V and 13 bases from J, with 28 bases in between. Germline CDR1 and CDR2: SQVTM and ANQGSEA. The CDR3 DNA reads TGCAGCGCCTTACCACAAGGGACCGGGAGGAAAGCCACCTTC. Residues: CSALPQGTGRKATF.

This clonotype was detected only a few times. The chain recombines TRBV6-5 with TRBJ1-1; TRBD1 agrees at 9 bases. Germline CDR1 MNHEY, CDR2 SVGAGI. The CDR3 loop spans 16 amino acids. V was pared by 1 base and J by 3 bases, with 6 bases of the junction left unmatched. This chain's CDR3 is CASSYLGTGIDTEAFF. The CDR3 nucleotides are TGTGCCAGCAGTTACTTGGGGACAGGGATTGACACTGAAGCTTTCTTT.

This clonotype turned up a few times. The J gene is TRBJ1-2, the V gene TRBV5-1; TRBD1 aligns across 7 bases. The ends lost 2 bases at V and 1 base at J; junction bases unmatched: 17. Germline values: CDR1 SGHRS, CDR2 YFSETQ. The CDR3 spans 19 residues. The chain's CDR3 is CASSLAGTVKRTFNYGYTF. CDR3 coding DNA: TGCGCCAGCAGCTTAGCTGGGACAGTGAAAAGGACCTTTAACTATGGCTACACCTTC.

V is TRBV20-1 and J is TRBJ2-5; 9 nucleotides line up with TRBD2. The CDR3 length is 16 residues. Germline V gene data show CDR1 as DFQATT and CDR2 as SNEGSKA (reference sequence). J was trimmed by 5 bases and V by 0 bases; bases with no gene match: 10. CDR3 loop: CSARDLGGRGTETQYF. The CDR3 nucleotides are TGCAGTGCTAGAGATCTTGGCGGGAGGGGGACGGAGACCCAGTACTTC.

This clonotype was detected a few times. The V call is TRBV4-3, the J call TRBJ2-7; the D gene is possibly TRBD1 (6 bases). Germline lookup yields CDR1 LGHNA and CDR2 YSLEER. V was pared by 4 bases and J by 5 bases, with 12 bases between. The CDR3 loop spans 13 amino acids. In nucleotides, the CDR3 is TGCGCCAGCAGCCCGGGACAAAGAAACGAGCAGTACTTC. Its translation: CASSPGQRNEQYF.

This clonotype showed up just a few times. CDR3: CASSRPWDYGYTF. The CDR3 region has the DNA TGTGCCAGCAGCCGGCCTTGGGACTATGGCTACACCTTC. This chain joins TRBV7-9 and TRBJ1-2; the D is unclear. Trimming left V 5 bases short and J 3 bases short, with 10 bases between. The germline CDR1 and CDR2 sequences are SEHNR and FQNEAQ (reference sequence). The CDR3 runs 13 residues.

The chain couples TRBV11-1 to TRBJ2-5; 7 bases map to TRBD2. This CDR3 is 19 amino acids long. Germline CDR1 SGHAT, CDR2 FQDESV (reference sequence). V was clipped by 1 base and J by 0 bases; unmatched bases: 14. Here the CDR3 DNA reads TGTGCCAGCAGCTTAGATGGCGGGAGAGTTTGGCTAAACCAAGAGACCCAGTACTTC. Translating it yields CASSLDGGRVWLNQETQYF.

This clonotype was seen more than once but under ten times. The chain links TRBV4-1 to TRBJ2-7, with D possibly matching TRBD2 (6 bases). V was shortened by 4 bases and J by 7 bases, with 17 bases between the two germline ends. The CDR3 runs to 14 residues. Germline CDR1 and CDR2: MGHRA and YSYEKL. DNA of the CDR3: TGCGCCAGCAGCCTACAATGGGGGGTGTGGGAGCAGTACTTC. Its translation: CASSLQWGVWEQYF.

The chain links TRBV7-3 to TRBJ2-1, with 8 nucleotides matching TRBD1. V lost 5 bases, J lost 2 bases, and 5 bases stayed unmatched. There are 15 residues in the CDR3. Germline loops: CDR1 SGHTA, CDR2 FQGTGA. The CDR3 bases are TGTGCCAGCAGCCGCAGCAGGGGGCCCTACAATGAGCAGTTCTTC. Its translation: CASSRSRGPYNEQFF.

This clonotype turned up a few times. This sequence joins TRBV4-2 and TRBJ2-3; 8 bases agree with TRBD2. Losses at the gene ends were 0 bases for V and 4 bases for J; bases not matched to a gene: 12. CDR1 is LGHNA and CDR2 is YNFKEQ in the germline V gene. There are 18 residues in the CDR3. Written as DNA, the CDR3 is TGTGCCAGCAGCCAAGAAACTAGATGGAGCGGGGGCTCAGATACGCAGTATTTT. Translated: CASSQETRWSGGSDTQYF.

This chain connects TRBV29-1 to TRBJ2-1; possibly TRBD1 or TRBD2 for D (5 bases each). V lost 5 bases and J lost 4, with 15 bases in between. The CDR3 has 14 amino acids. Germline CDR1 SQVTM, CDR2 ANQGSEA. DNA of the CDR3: TGCAGCGTTATAGGAGGCTACAGGTACAATGAGCAGTTCTTC. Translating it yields CSVIGGYRYNEQFF.

The CDR3 nucleotides are TGTGCCAGCAACCAAGGATTGGGGGGGGATACGCAGTATTTT. Translated, it gives CASNQGLGGDTQYF. The chain has TRBV6-1 and TRBJ2-3; TRBD2 matches at 7 bases. Germline CDR1 reads MNHNS; CDR2 reads SASEGT. Trimming cost V 7 bases and J 6 bases; bases outside gene matches: 10. CDR3 length equals 14 residues.

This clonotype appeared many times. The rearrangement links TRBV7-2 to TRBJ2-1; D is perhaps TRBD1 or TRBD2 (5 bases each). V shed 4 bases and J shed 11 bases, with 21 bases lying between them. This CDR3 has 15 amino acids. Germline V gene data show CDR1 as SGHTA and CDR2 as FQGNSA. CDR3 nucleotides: TGTGCCAGCAGCTCCCCGACAGTTTCTCGGGGTAAGCAGTTCTTC. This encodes CASSSPTVSRGKQFF.

As DNA, the CDR3 is TGTGCCAGCAGCATTACGGCGGGGGGGCTCAATGAGCAGTTCTTC. This encodes CASSITAGGLNEQFF. This chain connects TRBV5-5 to TRBJ2-1, with 9 nucleotides matching TRBD2. Germline trimming cut 4 bases from V and 6 bases from J; bases unmatched to any gene: 8. CDR1 and CDR2 (germline): SGHKS, YYEKEE (reference sequence). The CDR3 runs 15 residues.

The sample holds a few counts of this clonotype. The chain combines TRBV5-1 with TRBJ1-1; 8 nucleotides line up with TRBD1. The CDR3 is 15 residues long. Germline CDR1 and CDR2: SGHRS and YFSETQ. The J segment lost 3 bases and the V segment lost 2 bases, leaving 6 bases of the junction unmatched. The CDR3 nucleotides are TGCGCCAGCAGCTTCAAACAGGGGGGCGACACTGAAGCTTTCTTT. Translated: CASSFKQGGDTEAFF.

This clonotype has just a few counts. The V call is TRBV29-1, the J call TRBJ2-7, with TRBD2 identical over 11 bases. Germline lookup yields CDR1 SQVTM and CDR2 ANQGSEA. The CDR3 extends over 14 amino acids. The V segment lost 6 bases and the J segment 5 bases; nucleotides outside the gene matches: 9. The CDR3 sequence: CSVLTSGRPNEQYF. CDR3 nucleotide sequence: TGCAGCGTGCTTACTAGCGGGAGACCAAACGAGCAGTACTTC.

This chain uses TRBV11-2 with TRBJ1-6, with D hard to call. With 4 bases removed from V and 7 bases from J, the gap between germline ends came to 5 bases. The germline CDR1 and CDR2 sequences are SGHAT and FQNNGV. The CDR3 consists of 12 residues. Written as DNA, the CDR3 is TGTGCCAGCAGCTCGCAAAATTCACCCCTCCACTTT. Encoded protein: CASSSQNSPLHF. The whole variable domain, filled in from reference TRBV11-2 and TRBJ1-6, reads EAGVAQSPRYKIIEKRQSVAFWCNPISGHATLYWYQQILGQGPKLLIQFQNNGVVDDSQLPKDRFSAERLKGVDSTLKIQPAKLEDSAVYLCASSSQNSPLHFGNGTRLTVT.